This note documents a single TCR beta chain sequence. Its target is unknown. This sample is drawn from a study of identical twins. Notes on the study in general: Twin-shared out-of-frame alpha sequences were enriched for low generation probability. Models underestimated TCR alpha sharing (out-of-frame) in monozygotic twins.

Every one of the donors was a healthy Caucasian. Per germline, CDR1 MNHEY and CDR2 SMNVEV (reference sequence). CDR3 length equals 15 residues. V was pared by 5 bases and J by 1 base, with 2 bases of the junction left unmatched. The authors used template switching to add a universal primer site and gave cDNA unique molecular identifiers. In TCRdb, the 5' RACE reads were re-called with MiXCR into one record per CDR3 protein. The data show about 200,000 distinct CDR3 sequences, with less than 8% seen just once and about 1.9% held by the top ten. In addition, the sample was reused for a study of yellow fever vaccine responses in identical twins.

V usage is TRBV27 and J usage is TRBJ2-3; 11 nucleotides align to TRBD2. The receptor was isolated from a woman in her late teens or twenties in good health. Sequenced sample: memory (CD45RO+) T cells sorted from blood. CDR3 residues: CASSGTSGRTDTQYF. In DNA form, the CDR3 reads TGTGCCAGCAGTGGGACTAGCGGACGCACAGATACGCAGTATTTT.